Reported below is one TCR beta chain. Only in-frame clones appear in the TCRdb table, and some are missing; sequencing was by immunoSEQ multiplex PCR. Among some 640,000 clones, around 87% were seen once, and the ten largest hold about 0.0094%. These data come from a study of shared T cell receptors in the human thymus. Germline lookup yields CDR1 MDHEN and CDR2 SYDVKM. The CDR3 runs to 14 residues. The ends were cut back, 4 bases at V and 2 bases at J, with 11 bases in the middle. The same sample was also studied in work on human thymus T cells. This second report adds: Healthy Finnish infants undergoing corrective surgery for congenital heart defects were the donors. Resections obtained during corrective heart surgery supplied the thymus tissue. An apparent bias in V and J gene usage was seen in thymic and blood repertoires.

The receptor was isolated from a boy under two years old with a congenital heart defect. The sequenced sample consisted of thymocytes. The chain recombines TRBV28 with TRBJ1-2, with D maybe TRBD1 (6 bases). The DNA for the CDR3 is TGTGCCAGCAGTTCGACAGGAAGCAACTATGGCTACACCTTC. Its translation: CASSSTGSNYGYTF.